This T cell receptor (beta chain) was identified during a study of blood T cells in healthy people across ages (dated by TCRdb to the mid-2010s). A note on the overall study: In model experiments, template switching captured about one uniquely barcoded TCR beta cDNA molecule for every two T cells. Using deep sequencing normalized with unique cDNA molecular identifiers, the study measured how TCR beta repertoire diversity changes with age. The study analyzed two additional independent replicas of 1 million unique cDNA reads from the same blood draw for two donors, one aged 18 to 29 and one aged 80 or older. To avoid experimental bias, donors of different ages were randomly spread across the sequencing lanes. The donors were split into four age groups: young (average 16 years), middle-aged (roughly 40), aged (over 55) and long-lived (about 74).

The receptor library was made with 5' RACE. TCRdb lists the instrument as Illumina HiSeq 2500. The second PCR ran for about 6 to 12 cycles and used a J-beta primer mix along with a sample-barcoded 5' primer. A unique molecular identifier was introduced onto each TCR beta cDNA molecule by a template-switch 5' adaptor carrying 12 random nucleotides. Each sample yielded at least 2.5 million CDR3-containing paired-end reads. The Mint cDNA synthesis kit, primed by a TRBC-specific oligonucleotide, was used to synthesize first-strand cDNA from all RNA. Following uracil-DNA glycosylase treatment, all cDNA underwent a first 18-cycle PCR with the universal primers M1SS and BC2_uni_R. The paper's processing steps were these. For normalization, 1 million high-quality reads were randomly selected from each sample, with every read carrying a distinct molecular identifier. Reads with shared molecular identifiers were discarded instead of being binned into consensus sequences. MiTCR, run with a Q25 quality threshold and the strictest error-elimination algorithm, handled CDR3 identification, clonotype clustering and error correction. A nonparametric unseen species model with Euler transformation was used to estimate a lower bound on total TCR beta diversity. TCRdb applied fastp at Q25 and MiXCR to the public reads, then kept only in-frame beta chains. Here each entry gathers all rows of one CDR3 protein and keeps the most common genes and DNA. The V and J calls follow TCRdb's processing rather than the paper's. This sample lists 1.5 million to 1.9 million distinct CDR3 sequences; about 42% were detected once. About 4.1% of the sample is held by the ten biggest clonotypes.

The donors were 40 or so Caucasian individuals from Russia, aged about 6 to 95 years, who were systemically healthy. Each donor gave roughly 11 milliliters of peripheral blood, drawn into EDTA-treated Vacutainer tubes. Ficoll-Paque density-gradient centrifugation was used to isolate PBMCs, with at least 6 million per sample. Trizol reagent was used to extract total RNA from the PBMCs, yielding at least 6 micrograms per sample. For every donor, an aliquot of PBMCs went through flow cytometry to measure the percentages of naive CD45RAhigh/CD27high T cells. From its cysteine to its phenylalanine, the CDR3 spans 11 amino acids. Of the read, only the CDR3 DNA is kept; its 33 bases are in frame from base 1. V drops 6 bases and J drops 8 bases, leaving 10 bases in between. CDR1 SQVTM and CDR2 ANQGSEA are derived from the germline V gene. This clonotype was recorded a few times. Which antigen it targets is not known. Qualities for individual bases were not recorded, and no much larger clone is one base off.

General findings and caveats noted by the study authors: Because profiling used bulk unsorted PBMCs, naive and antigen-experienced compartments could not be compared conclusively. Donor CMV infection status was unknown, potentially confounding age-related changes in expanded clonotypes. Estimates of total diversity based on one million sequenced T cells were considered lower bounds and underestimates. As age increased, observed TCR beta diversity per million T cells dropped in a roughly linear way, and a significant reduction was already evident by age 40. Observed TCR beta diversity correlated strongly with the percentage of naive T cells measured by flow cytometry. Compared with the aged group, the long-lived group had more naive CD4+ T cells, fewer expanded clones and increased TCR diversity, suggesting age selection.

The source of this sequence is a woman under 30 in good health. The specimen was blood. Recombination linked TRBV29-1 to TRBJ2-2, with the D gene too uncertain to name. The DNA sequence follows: TGCAGCGTCAAAGGCGGAGGGGAGCTGTTTTTT. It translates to CSVKGGGELFF.